This T cell receptor beta chain was profiled in a study of T-cell reconstitution after alpha-beta-depleted transplantation in children. The TCRbeta library was prepared with unique molecular identifiers. TCRdb called the PCR reads again in MiXCR, with one record for every CDR3 protein. Altogether about 370,000 distinct CDR3 sequences are present, 20% being singletons, with the ten largest covering 3.8%. The germline V gene has CDR1 SGHKS and CDR2 YYEKEE (reference sequence). V lost 4 bases and J lost 1, with 9 bases in between. The CDR3 covers 14 residues. The V and J genes are TRBV5-5 and TRBJ1-3; weak D call: TRBD1 (6 bases). The specimen was PBMCs from the stem cell graft donor, collected from the stem cell graft. The origin of this receptor is a human donor who donated a stem cell graft to a child with acute myeloid leukemia. CDR3 coding DNA: TGTGCCAGCAGCGGGACATTATCTGGAAACACCATATATTTT. The encoded protein is CASSGTLSGNTIYF.